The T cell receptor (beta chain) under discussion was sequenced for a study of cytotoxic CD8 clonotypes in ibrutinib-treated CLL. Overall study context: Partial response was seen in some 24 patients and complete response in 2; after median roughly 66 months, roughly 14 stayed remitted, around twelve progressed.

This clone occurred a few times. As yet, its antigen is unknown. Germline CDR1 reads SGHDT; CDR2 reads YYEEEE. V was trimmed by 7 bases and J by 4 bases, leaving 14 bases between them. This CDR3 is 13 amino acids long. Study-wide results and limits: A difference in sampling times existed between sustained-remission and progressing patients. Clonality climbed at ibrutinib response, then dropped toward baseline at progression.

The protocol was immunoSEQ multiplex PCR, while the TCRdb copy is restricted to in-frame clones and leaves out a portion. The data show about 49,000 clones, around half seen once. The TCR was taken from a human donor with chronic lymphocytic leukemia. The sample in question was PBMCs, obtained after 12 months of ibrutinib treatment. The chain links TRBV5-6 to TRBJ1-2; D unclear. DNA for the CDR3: TGTGCCAGCGAAAGGAGGTCCGTCTATGGCTACACCTTC. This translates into CASERRSVYGYTF. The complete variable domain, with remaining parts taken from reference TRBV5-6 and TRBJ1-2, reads DAGVTQSPTHLIKTRGQQVTLRCSPKSGHDTVSWYQQALGQGPQFIFQYYEEEERQRGNFPDRFSGHQFPNYSSELNVNALLLGDSALYLCASERRSVYGYTFGSGTRLTVV.